This TCR beta chain was identified in a study of PD-L1 blockade in urothelial cancer. Study as a whole: Dosed intravenously at 1,200 mg every 3 weeks, atezolizumab was initiated by patients in the mid-2010s. Of prior chemotherapy regimens, patients had received between 0 and 3. Blood samples had a median of 141,255 T cells.

Time point indicated: pretreatment peripheral blood. The repertoire was sequenced with immunoSEQ multiplex PCR; TCRdb's copy has only in-frame clones and lacks some. The repertoire holds under 50,000 clones, with approximately 78% as singletons. The CDR3 spans 15 residues. Germline lookup yields CDR1 MNHEY and CDR2 SVGAGI. V dropped 5 bases and J dropped 3 bases, with 14 bases sitting between them. The sequences come from PBMCs, collected around atezolizumab (anti-PD-L1) treatment. This receptor was identified in a man aged 50-59 years with urothelial cancer. The J gene is TRBJ1-3, the V gene TRBV6-5, with a possible D match to TRBD1 (6 bases). The CDR3 nucleotides read TGTGCCAGCAGTCGAGACAGGCGCTATGGAAACACCATATATTTT. Its translation is CASSRDRRYGNTIYF.